A single sample gave rise to the 26 T cell receptor beta chains below, sequenced in a study of T-cell reconstitution after alpha-beta-depleted transplantation in children. A TCRbeta library incorporating unique molecular identifiers was prepared. TCRdb used MiXCR to reprocess the PCR reads, holding one entry per CDR3 protein. The sample shows about 640,000 distinct CDR3 sequences, around 16% of them seen only once. Sequences were derived from PBMCs from the stem cell graft donor, sampled from the stem cell graft. The receptors come from a human donor who donated a stem cell graft to a child with acute myeloid leukemia.

The chain links TRBV7-9 to TRBJ1-5, with D uncertain. CDR1 and CDR2 (germline): SEHNR, FQNEAQ (reference sequence). Trimming pared 5 bases from V and 4 bases from J, leaving 15 bases between. This CDR3 has 15 residues. This CDR3 reads CASSTSGVLNQPQHF. The DNA of the CDR3 is TGTGCCAGCAGCACCTCCGGGGTCTTGAATCAGCCCCAGCATTTT.

About this clonotype: A much more abundant neighbour one base away suggests this may be a read error. The rearrangement joins TRBV7-2 to TRBJ2-5; D uncertain. This CDR3 is 16 amino acids long. CDR1 is SGHTA and CDR2 is FQGNSA in the germline V gene. The V end was cut by 1 base, the J end by 5 bases, with 17 bases between. Here the CDR3 DNA reads TGTGCCAGCAGCTTAGGTTGGGGTTCGACTCTGGAGACCCAGTACTTC. Protein sequence: CASSLGWGSTLETQYF.

This clonotype was observed at least ten times. The chain links TRBV20-1 to TRBJ2-2; no firm D call. Germline assignment: CDR1 DFQATT and CDR2 SNEGSKA (reference sequence). V was pared by 0 bases and J by 6 bases, with 14 bases between. The CDR3 totals 15 residues. The CDR3 DNA reads TGCAGTGCTAGAGACGGAGCCCTCGGCTCCGGGGAGCTGTTTTTT. Its protein is CSARDGALGSGELFF.

This clonotype was detected only a few times. The chain couples TRBV18 to TRBJ2-1; 8 bases agree with TRBD2. CDR3 length equals 16 residues. Germline assignment: CDR1 KGHSH and CDR2 LQKENI. Germline trimming cut 0 bases from V and 7 bases from J; bases unmatched to any gene: 8. The CDR3: CASSPPRGGNENEQFF. The CDR3 DNA reads as TGTGCCAGCTCACCACCCCGGGGGGGCAATGAGAATGAGCAGTTCTTC. The variable domain in full, with the rest retrieved from reference TRBV18 and TRBJ2-1, is NAGVMQNPRHLVRRRGQEARLRCSPMKGHSHVYWYRQLPEEGLKFMVYLQKENIIDESGMPKERFSAEFPKEGPSILRIQQVVRGDSAAYFCASSPPRGGNENEQFFGPGTRLTVL.

There are a few counts of this clonotype. The gene calls are TRBV6-1 and TRBJ1-3; possibly TRBD1 for D (5 bases). Germline loops: CDR1 MNHNS, CDR2 SASEGT. Between the trimmed V and J ends, which lost 6 bases and 1 base, there was a span of 16 bases. This CDR3 spans 16 amino acids. CDR3 nucleotides: TGTGCCAGCAGGTCACCTAGGGGTGTATCTGGAAACACCATATATTTT. It translates to CASRSPRGVSGNTIYF.

This clonotype occurred a few times. The chain has TRBV6-4 and TRBJ1-1; a weak D match, TRBD1 (5 bases). V dropped 7 bases and J dropped 11 bases, with 50 bases sitting between them. This CDR3 is built from 23 residues. Germline CDR1 is MRHNA and CDR2 is SNTAGT. CDR3 amino acids: CASTNSRPGWWLRDRRDGIRAFF. The CDR3 DNA is TGTGCCAGCACCAATAGTCGACCCGGATGGTGGTTGAGGGACCGAAGGGACGGGATCCGTGCTTTCTTT.

The V gene is TRBV5-1, the J gene TRBJ2-2, with no clear D. Trimming cost V 3 bases and J 7 bases, with 13 bases left between them. CDR3 length: 14 amino acids. CDR1 is SGHRS, CDR2 YFSETQ, per germline. The CDR3 DNA reads as TGCGCCAGCAGCTCCCCCGCGCCCCACGGGGAGCTGTTTTTT. Its protein product is CASSSPAPHGELFF. The whole variable domain, remainder taken from reference TRBV5-1 and TRBJ2-2, is KAGVTQTPRYLIKTRGQQVTLSCSPISGHRSVSWYQQTPGQGLQFLFEYFSETQRNKGNFPGRFSGRQFSNSRSEMNVSTLELGDSALYLCASSSPAPHGELFFGEGSRLTVL.

The sample holds many counts of this clonotype. The chain couples TRBV25-1 to TRBJ2-7; D possibly corresponds to TRBD1 (6 bases). CDR3 length: 11 residues. Germline V gene data show CDR1 as MGHDK and CDR2 as SYGVNS. In DNA form, the CDR3 reads TGTGCCAGCAGTGAAGCCGACAGGTTCCACGTC. This translates into CASSEADRFHV.

This clonotype was counted between two and nine times. The chain joins TRBV7-9 to TRBJ1-5; unclear D gene. Germline CDR1 reads SEHNR; CDR2 reads FQNEAQ (reference sequence). The V gene lost 7 bases and the J gene lost 7 bases, with 14 bases spanning the gap. The CDR3 is made up of 13 amino acids. The CDR3 region is CASNGPVDQPQHF. CDR3 coding DNA: TGTGCCAGCAACGGGCCGGTAGACCAGCCCCAGCATTTT.

This clonotype was seen at least ten times. V is TRBV20-1 and J is TRBJ1-6; a weak D match, TRBD1 (5 bases). This CDR3 contains 14 residues. Looked up from germline, CDR1 is DFQATT and CDR2 is SNEGSKA (reference sequence). V was pared by 5 bases and J by 5 bases, with 13 bases between. CDR3 region: CSAGRDRNNSPLHF. The CDR3, as DNA: TGCAGTGCTGGCCGGGACCGGAATAATTCACCCCTCCACTTT.

This clonotype was detected many times. This chain uses TRBV20-1 with TRBJ1-3; no reliable D call. This CDR3 has 11 amino acids. Germline CDR1 DFQATT, CDR2 SNEGSKA (reference sequence). V lost 5 bases and J 2 bases, leaving 4 bases between the germline ends. CDR3 sequence (DNA): TGCAGTGCTGGGGCTGGAAACACCATATATTTT. Its translation is CSAGAGNTIYF.

This clonotype was recorded many times. V gene TRBV20-1 combines with J gene TRBJ1-5; D remains ambiguous. Germline V CDR1 and CDR2: DFQATT, SNEGSKA (reference sequence). This CDR3 contains 15 residues. The V gene lost 1 base and the J gene lost 3 bases, with 13 bases spanning the gap. This CDR3 reads CSARVAGLTNQPQHF. In DNA form, the CDR3 reads TGCAGTGCTAGAGTAGCCGGGCTAACCAATCAGCCCCAGCATTTT.

The chain carries TRBV30 and TRBJ1-1, with D unresolved. This CDR3 has 13 amino acids. Germline V lookup: CDR1 GTSNPN, CDR2 SVGIG (reference sequence). The V and J ends lost 4 bases and 5 bases respectively, with 14 bases between them. CDR3 protein: CAWTVGGSTEAFF. Written as DNA, the CDR3 is TGTGCCTGGACGGTGGGTGGATCGACTGAAGCTTTCTTT.

This clonotype was found many times. This chain links TRBV20-1 with TRBJ2-1; 8 nucleotides line up with TRBD1. The germline gives CDR1 DFQATT, CDR2 SNEGSKA (reference sequence). CDR3 length equals 11 residues. J was trimmed by 5 bases and V by 7 bases; bases with no gene match: 1. The DNA for the CDR3 is TGCAGTGGGGGACAGGACAATGAGCAGTTCTTC. Its protein is CSGGQDNEQFF.

This clonotype was detected many times. The gene calls are TRBV7-2 and TRBJ2-5; 7 positions agree with TRBD2. CDR1 is SGHTA and CDR2 is FQGNSA in the germline V gene. Losses at the gene ends were 4 bases for V and 4 bases for J; bases not matched to a gene: 6. CDR3 length: 14 amino acids. CDR3 DNA: TGTGCCAGCAGCTCTCGGGAGGTCACAGAGACCCAGTACTTC. Amino acid sequence: CASSSREVTETQYF.

This clonotype was detected ten times or more. This rearrangement joins TRBV5-1 to TRBJ2-7; D is undetermined. The CDR3 covers 13 residues. V lost 4 bases to trimming and J lost 5 bases, with 13 bases between them. Germline V gene data show CDR1 as SGHRS and CDR2 as YFSETQ. CDR3 sequence (DNA): TGCGCCAGCAGCCGAGACGGTTCCAACGAGCAGTACGTC. This gives the protein CASSRDGSNEQYV.

CDR3 in amino acids: CASSSNSYEQYF. The CDR3 bases are TGCGCCAGCAGCTCAAACTCCTACGAGCAGTACTTC. This chain joins TRBV5-1 and TRBJ2-7; D gene uncertain. The CDR3 loop spans 12 amino acids. Germline V gene lookup returns CDR1 SGHRS and CDR2 YFSETQ. The V end was cut by 3 bases, the J end by 0 bases, with 4 bases between.

In nucleotides, the CDR3 is TGTGCCAGCAGCTTATACCCCTTTAGGGGACGAGGGAACACCGGGGAGCTGTTTTTT. This codes for CASSLYPFRGRGNTGELFF. The chain uses TRBV11-2 and TRBJ2-2; D possibly uses TRBD1 or TRBD2 (5 bases each). Trimming removed 2 bases at V and 1 base at J, with 20 bases between. The V gene's germline CDR1 is SGHAT and CDR2 FQNNGV. The CDR3 is 19 residues long.

Only a few counts were recorded for this clonotype. The chain carries TRBV10-3 and TRBJ2-3; 9 nucleotides match TRBD2. The germline gives CDR1 ENHRY, CDR2 SYGVKD. V dropped 6 bases and J dropped 5; count of bases not matched to a gene: 9. There are 15 residues in the CDR3. CDR3 region: CAISAGGGALDTQYF. Written as DNA, the CDR3 is TGTGCCATCAGCGCGGGCGGGGGGGCTTTAGATACGCAGTATTTT.

V and J are TRBV5-1 and TRBJ2-1; the D is unclear. The CDR3 extends over 15 amino acids. Trimming removed 5 bases from V and 9 bases from J, with 21 bases in between. In germline, CDR1 is SGHRS, CDR2 YFSETQ. CDR3 amino acids: CASSGSASLNGEQFF. The CDR3 nucleotides are TGCGCCAGCAGTGGTTCGGCAAGCTTAAACGGTGAGCAGTTCTTC.

The sample holds a few counts of this clonotype. The chain carries TRBV6-2 or TRBV6-3 and TRBJ1-1; a weak D match, TRBD1 (6 bases). In germline, CDR1 is MNHEY, CDR2 SVGEGT. Trimming took off 6 bases at V and 6 bases at J, with 14 bases between the two ends. CDR3 length equals 13 residues. The CDR3 loop is CASRNTGFSEAFF. CDR3 DNA: TGTGCCAGCAGAAACACAGGGTTTTCTGAAGCTTTCTTT.

The chain recombines TRBV24-1 with TRBJ2-1; 9 bases are shared with TRBD2. The CDR3 covers 14 residues. CDR1 and CDR2 from the germline V gene are KGHDR and SFDVKD. J lost 7 bases, V lost 5 bases, and 5 bases had no gene match. Here the CDR3 reads CATSVAGGPNEQFF. For the CDR3, the DNA is TGTGCCACCAGTGTTGCGGGGGGGCCTAATGAGCAGTTCTTC.

Ten or more counts support this clonotype. V and J are TRBV20-1 and TRBJ2-3; D could derive from TRBD1 or TRBD2 (6 bases each). The length of the CDR3 is 14 residues. Between the trimmed V and J ends, which lost 6 bases and 0 bases, there was a span of 13 bases. Germline values: CDR1 DFQATT, CDR2 SNEGSKA (reference sequence). In DNA, the CDR3 is TGCAGTGCCTCCTGGGGGGCTAGCACAGATACGCAGTATTTT. This codes for CSASWGASTDTQYF.

This clonotype was detected only a few times. This chain links TRBV4-1 with TRBJ2-5, with a possible D match to TRBD1 (5 bases). This CDR3 is 14 amino acids long. With 4 bases removed from V and 5 bases from J, the gap between germline ends came to 14 bases. CDR1 and CDR2 (germline): MGHRA, YSYEKL. CDR3 sequence: CASSPGQNRETQYF. As DNA, the CDR3 is TGCGCCAGCAGCCCTGGACAAAATAGGGAGACCCAGTACTTC.

This clonotype was detected many times. The chain is built from TRBV29-1 and TRBJ1-1; 8 nucleotides match TRBD1. V gave up 4 bases and J gave up 10 bases; unmatched junction bases: 14. The CDR3 spans 14 residues. Germline lookup yields CDR1 SQVTM and CDR2 ANQGSEA. This CDR3 is CSVAVPGQAEGAFF. CDR3 bases: TGCAGCGTTGCAGTCCCGGGACAGGCGGAGGGAGCTTTCTTT.

V gene TRBV7-9 combines with J gene TRBJ1-2; no firm D call. Germline V gene sequence: CDR1 SEHNR, CDR2 FQNEAQ (reference sequence). With 3 bases removed from V and 8 bases from J, the gap between germline ends came to 16 bases. This CDR3 contains 14 residues. The CDR3 nucleotides are TGTGCCAGCAGCTTCAACAGCCAGGAAGGGGGCTACACCTTC. Encoded protein: CASSFNSQEGGYTF. Combining the CDR3 with reference TRBV7-9 and TRBJ1-2 gives the whole variable domain DTGVSQNPRHKITKRGQNVTFRCDPISEHNRLYWYRQTLGQGPEFLTYFQNEAQLEKSRLLSDRFSAERPKGSFSTLEIQRTEQGDSAMYLCASSFNSQEGGYTFGSGTRLTVV.